This T cell receptor (beta chain) was sequenced for a study of CXCR3-negative and CXCR3-positive naive CD8 T cells. The authors prepared UMI-labeled TRB cDNA libraries by 5' RACE. TCRdb reprocessed the 5' RACE reads and keeps a single row for each CDR3 protein, giving no DNA. This sample's table has about 130,000 distinct CDR3 sequences. This CDR3 contains 15 residues. Per germline, CDR1 MNHEY and CDR2 SVGAGI. Source material: naive CXCR3- CD8+ T cells from blood. Subset defined: CD45RO-CCR7+CD27+CD95- naive CD8+ T cells lacking CXCR3 (TNR3-). This TCR was sampled from a human donor in good health. Some clones in this sample may be carry-over from other donors' samples. J is TRBJ2-2 and V is TRBV6-5. CDR3 amino acids: CASSYDNANTGELFF.